What follows are 6 T cell receptor beta chains derived from one specimen sequenced in a study of regulatory T cells in long-lasting Graves disease. Indicated time point: persistent/refractory GD, antithyroid drugs over 5 years with positive TRAb. There was RNA extracted from PBMCs, and the TCR library was made from it. Through Arm-PCR of CDR3 regions and iRepertoire HTBI primers, TCR beta libraries were built. From the multiplex PCR reads, TCRdb called clonotypes with MiXCR, one entry per CDR3 protein. The sample records 350,000 to 450,000 distinct CDR3 sequences, around 20% being singletons. Source: peripheral blood mononuclear cells (PBMCs), taken when the disease was refractory, from a patient treated with antithyroid drugs. These receptors were collected from a female donor with Graves disease.

The V call is TRBV28, the J call TRBJ2-3; weak D call: TRBD2 (5 bases). The CDR3 is 14 amino acids. Per germline, CDR1 MDHEN and CDR2 SYDVKM. V was trimmed by 5 bases and J by 4 bases, leaving 13 bases between them. The DNA of the CDR3 is TGTGCCAGCAGTCCCCCGACGGGGTCAGATACGCAGTATTTT. This codes for CASSPPTGSDTQYF.

This clonotype was found a few times. The chain has TRBV5-1 and TRBJ2-7; 7 bases are a match to TRBD2. CDR1 and CDR2 from the germline V gene are SGHRS and YFSETQ. The length of the CDR3 is 14 residues. The J segment lost 5 bases and the V segment lost 3 bases, leaving 8 bases of the junction unmatched. The CDR3 region has the DNA TGCGCCAGCAGCTCCCAAGCGGGGATCGACGAGCAGTACTTC. This codes for CASSSQAGIDEQYF. Drawing the rest from reference TRBV5-1 and TRBJ2-7, the complete variable domain is KAGVTQTPRYLIKTRGQQVTLSCSPISGHRSVSWYQQTPGQGLQFLFEYFSETQRNKGNFPGRFSGRQFSNSRSEMNVSTLELGDSALYLCASSSQAGIDEQYFGPGTRLTVT.

This clonotype was recorded many times. The genes are TRBV30 and TRBJ2-7, with 7 positions matching TRBD2. The length of the CDR3 is 14 residues. The germline gives CDR1 GTSNPN, CDR2 SVGIG (reference sequence). V shed 2 bases and J 2 bases; nucleotides not matched to a gene: 6. The CDR3 reads CAWSRTGGPYEQYF. The CDR3 nucleotides read TGTGCCTGGAGTAGAACGGGAGGTCCCTACGAGCAGTACTTC.

This clonotype was counted ten times or more. V and J are TRBV27 and TRBJ1-1, with 7 bases lining up with TRBD1. The length of the CDR3 is 14 residues. Trimming cost V 4 bases and J 5 bases; bases outside gene matches: 7. CDR1 is MNHEY, CDR2 SMNVEV, per germline (reference sequence). The CDR3 coding sequence is TGTGCCAGCAGTTCTCACAGGGGAGGAACTGAAGCTTTCTTT. As protein: CASSSHRGGTEAFF.

This clonotype was seen at least ten times. The chain links TRBV20-1 to TRBJ2-7; tentative D call: TRBD2 (6 bases). The CDR3 consists of 12 residues. CDR1 and CDR2 from the germline V gene are DFQATT and SNEGSKA (reference sequence). CDR3 sequence reads: CRAAGGEHEQYF. CDR3 in DNA: TGCAGGGCCGCCGGGGGAGAACACGAGCAGTACTTC.

This clonotype was picked up many times. J is TRBJ1-1 and V is TRBV6-1; a weak D match, TRBD1 (5 bases). The CDR3 consists of 14 residues. Germline assignment: CDR1 MNHNS and CDR2 SASEGT. Trimming left V 7 bases short and J 6 bases short, with 18 bases between. CDR3: CASTLSGGGAEAFF. The CDR3 DNA is TGTGCCAGCACCCTGAGCGGGGGGGGGGCTGAAGCTTTCTTT.